The 16 T cell receptor beta chains reported below all come from one sample, sequenced in a study of post-analysis software for immune sequencing data. Incorporated into the TCR beta cDNA libraries were unique molecular identifiers, which served to reduce PCR and sequencing biases. TCRdb fed the PCR reads into MiXCR, producing one record per CDR3 protein. The sample includes approximately 440,000 distinct CDR3 sequences, around 40% of them seen just once. The antigens for these receptors are not known. General observations from the study: In patients, about 5 TRBV segments were more frequent than in controls, with TRBV5-6, TRBV5-1 and TRBV20-1 among them.

Specimen: blood. Receptors originate from a girl aged 5-17 years with multiple sclerosis.

This clonotype has only a few counts. The chain is built from TRBV20-1 and TRBJ2-3, with 7 positions matching TRBD2. The CDR3 length is 17 residues. The V gene end was trimmed by 0 bases and the J gene end by 3 bases; junction bases not matched to a gene: 12. Per germline, CDR1 DFQATT and CDR2 SNEGSKA (reference sequence). CDR3 in DNA: TGCAGTGCTAGAGATCTGGTGGGAGGGACGGAAACAGATACGCAGTATTTT. This translates into CSARDLVGGTETDTQYF.

The chain has TRBV12-3 or TRBV12-4 and TRBJ2-7; 9 bases map to TRBD1. The CDR3 is 16 amino acids. V dropped 5 bases and J dropped 7; count of bases not matched to a gene: 15. The CDR3 region is CASSPHQDRGGSEQYF. CDR3 sequence (DNA): TGTGCCAGCAGTCCCCACCAGGACAGGGGAGGTAGTGAGCAGTACTTC.

This clonotype turned up a few times. The chain combines TRBV4-1 with TRBJ2-7, with TRBD2 identical over 7 bases. This CDR3 is built from 14 residues. Per germline, CDR1 MGHRA and CDR2 YSYEKL. V gave up 1 base and J gave up 4 bases; unmatched junction bases: 4. The CDR3 sequence is CASSQGAGEYEQYF. The CDR3 bases are TGCGCCAGCAGCCAAGGGGCGGGGGAGTACGAGCAGTACTTC.

This clonotype was detected only once. The genes are TRBV21-1 and TRBJ2-7; the table's TRBD2 call for D was not verified on the DNA. TRBV21-1 is described as a pseudogene. The CDR3 is 18 residues long. The CDR3 nucleotides read TGTGCCAGCAGCAAAGAGGGTCTCCTAGCGGGAGAATCCCACGAGCAGTACTTC. Translation: CASSKEGLLAGESHEQYF.

The chain recombines TRBV27 with TRBJ2-7, with D unresolved. The CDR3 runs to 13 residues. V shed 5 bases and J shed 1 base, with 9 bases lying between them. The V gene's germline CDR1 is MNHEY and CDR2 SMNVEV (reference sequence). The CDR3 coding sequence is TGTGCCAGCAGTGCCTCCCAGTCCTACGAGCAGTACTTC. Translating gives CASSASQSYEQYF.

V usage is TRBV20-1 and J usage is TRBJ2-1, with 12 bases fitting TRBD1. The J call may be in error: the DNA end matches TRBJ2-7 better. The germline V gene has CDR1 DFQATT and CDR2 SNEGSKA (reference sequence). This CDR3 spans 17 amino acids. In DNA, the CDR3 is TGCAGTGCTAGAGCGCCTCCGGGACAGGGGGCCTACAATGAGCAGTACTTC. Translating gives CSARAPPGQGAYNEQYF.

The rearrangement joins TRBV7-2 to TRBJ2-1; tentatively, D is TRBD1 or TRBD2 (6 bases each). The CDR3 loop spans 15 amino acids. The V end was cut by 5 bases, the J end by 5 bases, with 16 bases between. Germline CDR1 and CDR2: SGHTA and FQGNSA. The CDR3 DNA sequence: TGTGCCAGCAGCCCACGGAGGGGGAGCAACAATGAGCAGTTCTTC. Protein product: CASSPRRGSNNEQFF.

The rearrangement uses TRBV3-1 and TRBJ2-4, with D perhaps TRBD2 (7 bases). The J call is doubtful: the DNA matches TRBJ2-7 better. The CDR3 is made up of 13 amino acids. CDR1 and CDR2 from the germline V gene are LGHDT and YNNKEL (reference sequence). This chain's CDR3 is CASSQVGGLEQYF. CDR3 sequence (DNA): TGTGCCAGCAGCCAAGTGGGGGGGCTCGAGCAGTACTTC.

Only a few counts were recorded for this clonotype. The rearrangement uses TRBV7-2 and TRBJ2-7; 12 positions agree with TRBD2. CDR3 length: 18 amino acids. Germline values: CDR1 SGHTA, CDR2 FQGNSA. V lost 3 bases to trimming and J lost 0 bases; unmatched junction nucleotides: 9. The CDR3 protein is CASSLSPSGRGSSYEQYF. Written as DNA, the CDR3 is TGTGCCAGCAGCTTGAGCCCTAGCGGGAGGGGAAGCTCCTACGAGCAGTACTTC.

This clonotype appeared a few times. V and J are TRBV4-1 and TRBJ2-3; unclear D gene. The V and J ends lost 1 base and 0 bases respectively, with 11 bases between them. This CDR3 spans 16 amino acids. Germline CDR1 is MGHRA and CDR2 is YSYEKL. CDR3 coding DNA: TGCGCCAGCAGCCAAGCAAACCTGATTAGCACAGATACGCAGTATTTT. Residues: CASSQANLISTDTQYF.

A remark on this clonotype: Lacking the conserved final phenylalanine or tryptophan, this CDR3 likely reflects a read error. V usage is TRBV15 and J usage is TRBJ2-7; 10 bases map to TRBD1. This CDR3 contains 15 residues. V shed 5 bases, J shed 5 bases, and the junction held 9 bases outside the gene matches. Germline V CDR1 and CDR2: LNHNV, YYDKDF (reference sequence). CDR3 residues: CATSPDRGQPHEQYS. The CDR3 DNA reads as TGTGCCACCAGCCCAGACAGGGGGCAACCCCACGAGCAGTACTCC.

The V call is TRBV5-5, the J call TRBJ2-7, with TRBD2 matching over 9 bases. With 0 bases clipped from V and 4 bases from J, the junction kept 8 bases outside the gene matches. CDR3 length: 16 amino acids. Germline loops: CDR1 SGHKS, CDR2 YYEKEE (reference sequence). CDR3 loop: CASSLVPLAGFYEQYF. The CDR3 DNA reads TGTGCCAGCAGCTTGGTTCCGCTAGCGGGATTTTACGAGCAGTACTTC.

The chain's CDR3 is CASSLPKGGGFTYEQYF. For the CDR3, the DNA is TGCGCCAGCAGCTTGCCCAAGGGGGGGGGATTCACCTACGAGCAGTACTTC. The gene calls are TRBV5-1 and TRBJ2-7; D perhaps matches TRBD2 (7 bases). V lost 1 base and J 2 bases, leaving 19 bases between the germline ends. The CDR3 spans 17 residues. The germline gives CDR1 SGHRS, CDR2 YFSETQ.

V and J are TRBV6-5 and TRBJ2-5, with 8 bases that match TRBD1. V was clipped by 7 bases and J by 2 bases; unmatched bases: 3. The CDR3 is 13 amino acids. The germline V gene encodes CDR1 MNHEY and CDR2 SVGAGI. The chain's CDR3 is CASKDRVQETQYF. In DNA, the CDR3 is TGTGCCAGCAAGGACAGGGTACAAGAGACCCAGTACTTC.

A word on this clonotype: The junction and the germline gene differ at one end; a read error may be behind it. The rearrangement links TRBV29-1 to TRBJ2-1; TRBD1 aligns across 7 bases. Germline values: CDR1 SQVTM, CDR2 ANQGSEA. The CDR3 is 11 amino acids. This CDR3 reads CSVIGGNGQFF. CDR3 DNA sequence: TGCAGCGTCATAGGGGGCAATGGGCAGTTCTTC.

V is TRBV28 and J is TRBJ2-5, with a possible D match to TRBD2 (6 bases). The CDR3 consists of 14 residues. V dropped 2 bases and J dropped 11 bases, with 18 bases sitting between them. CDR1 MDHEN and CDR2 SYDVKM come from the germline V gene. CDR3 DNA sequence: TGTGCCAGCAGTTTACCGGGGGATTTGAAAGAGCAGTACTTC. This gives the protein CASSLPGDLKEQYF.